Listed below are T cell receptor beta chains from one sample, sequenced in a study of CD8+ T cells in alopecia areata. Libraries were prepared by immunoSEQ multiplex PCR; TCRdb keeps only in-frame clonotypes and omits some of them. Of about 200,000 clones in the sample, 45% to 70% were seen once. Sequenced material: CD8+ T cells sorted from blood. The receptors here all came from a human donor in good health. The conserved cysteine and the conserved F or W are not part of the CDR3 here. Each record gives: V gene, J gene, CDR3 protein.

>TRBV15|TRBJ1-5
ATSREWGQPQH
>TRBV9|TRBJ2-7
ASSEDGTSGYEQY
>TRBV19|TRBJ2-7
ASTEDFNSYEQY
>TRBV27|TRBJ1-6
ASSPTMNSPLH
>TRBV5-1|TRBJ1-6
ASKGTGRDSPLH
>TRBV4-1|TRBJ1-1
ASSQQGQGNTEAF
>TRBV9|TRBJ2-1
ASSVGGGPYNEQF
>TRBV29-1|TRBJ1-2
SVPSNYGYT
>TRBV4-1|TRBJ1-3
ASSQEAPAESLRNTIY
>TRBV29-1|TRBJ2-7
SVEGLAGDYEQY
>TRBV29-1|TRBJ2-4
SVAVGGGNIQY
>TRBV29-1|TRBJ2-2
SVAFANTGELF
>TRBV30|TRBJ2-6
AWSVGAGANVLT
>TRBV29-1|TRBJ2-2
SVWGRDGELF
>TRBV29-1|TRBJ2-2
SVEGQGNTGELF
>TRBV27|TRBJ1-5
ASSLLNSNQPQH
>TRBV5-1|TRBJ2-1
ASSSRTSGGPYNEQF
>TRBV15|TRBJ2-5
ATSSSGGDDRQETQY
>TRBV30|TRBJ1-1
AWSVTGGDTEAF
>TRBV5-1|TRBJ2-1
ASSHSGGAYNEQF
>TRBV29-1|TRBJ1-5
SVEEQGTNQPQH
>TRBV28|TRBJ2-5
ASSNLQETQY
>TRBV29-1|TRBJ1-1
SAQGPNTEAF
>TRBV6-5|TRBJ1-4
ASSYWPNEKLF
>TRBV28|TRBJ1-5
ASSPTGFGQPQH
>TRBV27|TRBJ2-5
ASSLFASGTQY
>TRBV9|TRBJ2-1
ASSSKRAELEQF
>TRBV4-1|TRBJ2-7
ASSQEFTYEQY
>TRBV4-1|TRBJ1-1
ASSQLGPYLAEAF
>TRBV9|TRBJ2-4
ASSLGVEAKNIQY
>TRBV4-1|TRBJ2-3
ASSQQTSGGAGTQY
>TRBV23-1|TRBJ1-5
ASSQGGQALRLGGQPQH
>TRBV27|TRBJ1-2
ASSLKPSLYGYT
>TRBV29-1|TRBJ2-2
SVEGFIAGELF
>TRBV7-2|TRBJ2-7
ASSLEGGSSYEQY